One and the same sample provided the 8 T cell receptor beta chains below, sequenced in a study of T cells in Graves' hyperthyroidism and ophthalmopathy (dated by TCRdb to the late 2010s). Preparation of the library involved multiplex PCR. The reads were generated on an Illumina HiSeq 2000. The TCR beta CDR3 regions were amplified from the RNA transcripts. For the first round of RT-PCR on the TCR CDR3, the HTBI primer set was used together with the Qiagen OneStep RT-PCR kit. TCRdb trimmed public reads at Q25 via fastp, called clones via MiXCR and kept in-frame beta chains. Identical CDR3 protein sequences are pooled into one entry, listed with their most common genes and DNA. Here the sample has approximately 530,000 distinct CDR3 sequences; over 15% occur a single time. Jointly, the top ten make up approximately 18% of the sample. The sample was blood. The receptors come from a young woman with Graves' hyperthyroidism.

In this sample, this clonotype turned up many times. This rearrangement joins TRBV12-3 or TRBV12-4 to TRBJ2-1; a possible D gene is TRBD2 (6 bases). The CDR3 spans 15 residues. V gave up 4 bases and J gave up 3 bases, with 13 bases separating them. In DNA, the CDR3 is TGTGCCAGCAGTTGGGCGGGACGGAACTACAATGAGCAGTTCTTC. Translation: CASSWAGRNYNEQFF.

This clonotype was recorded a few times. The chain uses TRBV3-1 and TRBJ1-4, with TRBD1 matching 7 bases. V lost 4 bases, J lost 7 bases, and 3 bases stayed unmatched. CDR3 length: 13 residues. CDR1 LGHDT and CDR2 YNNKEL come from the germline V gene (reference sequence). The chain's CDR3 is CASSPQGGEKLFF. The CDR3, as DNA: TGTGCCAGCAGCCCTCAGGGGGGTGAAAAACTGTTTTTT.

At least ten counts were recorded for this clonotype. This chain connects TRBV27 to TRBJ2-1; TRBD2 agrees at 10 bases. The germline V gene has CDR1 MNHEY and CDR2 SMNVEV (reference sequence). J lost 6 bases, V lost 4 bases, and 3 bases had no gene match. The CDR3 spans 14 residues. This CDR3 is CASSYGLAVNEQFF. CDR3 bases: TGTGCCAGCAGTTACGGACTAGCGGTCAATGAGCAGTTCTTC.

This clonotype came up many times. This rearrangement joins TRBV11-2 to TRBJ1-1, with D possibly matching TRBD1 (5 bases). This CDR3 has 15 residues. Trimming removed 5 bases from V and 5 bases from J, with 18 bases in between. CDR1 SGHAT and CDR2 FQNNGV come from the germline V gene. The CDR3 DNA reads TGTGCCAGCAGCACGGACGGACCCCGGGGGACTGAAGCTTTCTTT. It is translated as CASSTDGPRGTEAFF.

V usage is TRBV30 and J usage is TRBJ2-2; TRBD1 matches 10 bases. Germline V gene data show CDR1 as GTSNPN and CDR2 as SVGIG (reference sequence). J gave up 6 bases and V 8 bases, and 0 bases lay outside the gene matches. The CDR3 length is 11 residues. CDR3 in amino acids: CAGTGAGELFF. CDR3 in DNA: TGTGCCGGGACAGGGGCCGGGGAGCTGTTTTTT.

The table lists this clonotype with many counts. The CDR3 nucleotides read TGTGCCAGCAGTGCCCAACAGGGACAGAATTACAATGAGCAGTTCTTC. Amino acids: CASSAQQGQNYNEQFF. The chain uses TRBV28 and TRBJ2-1; 7 nucleotides agree with TRBD1. Germline V lookup: CDR1 MDHEN, CDR2 SYDVKM. The CDR3 extends over 16 amino acids. With V trimmed by 5 bases and J by 4 bases, 11 bases remained unmatched.

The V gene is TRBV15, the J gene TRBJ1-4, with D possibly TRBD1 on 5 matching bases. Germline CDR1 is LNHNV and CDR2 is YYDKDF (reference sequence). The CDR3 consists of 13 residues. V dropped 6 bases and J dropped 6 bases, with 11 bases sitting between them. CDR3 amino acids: CATRGRGDEKLFF. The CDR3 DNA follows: TGTGCCACCAGGGGTCGGGGGGATGAAAAACTGTTTTTT.

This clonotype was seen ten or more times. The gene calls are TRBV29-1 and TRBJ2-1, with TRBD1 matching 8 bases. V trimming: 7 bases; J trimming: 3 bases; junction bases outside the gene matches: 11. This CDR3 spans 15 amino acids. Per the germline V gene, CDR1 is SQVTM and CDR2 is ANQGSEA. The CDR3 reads CSDLTGVDLYNEQFF. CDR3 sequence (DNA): TGCAGCGACCTGACAGGGGTCGACCTCTACAATGAGCAGTTCTTC.